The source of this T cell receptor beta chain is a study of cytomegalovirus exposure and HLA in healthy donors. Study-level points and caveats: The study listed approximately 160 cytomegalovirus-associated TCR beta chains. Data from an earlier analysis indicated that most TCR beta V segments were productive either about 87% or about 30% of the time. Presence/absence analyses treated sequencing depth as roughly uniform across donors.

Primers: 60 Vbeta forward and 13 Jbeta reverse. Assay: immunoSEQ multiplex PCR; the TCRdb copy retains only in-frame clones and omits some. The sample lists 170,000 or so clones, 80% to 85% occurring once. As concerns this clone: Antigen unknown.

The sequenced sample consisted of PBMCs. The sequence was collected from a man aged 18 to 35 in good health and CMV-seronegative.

CDR3 coding DNA: TGTGCCAGCAGCTTAGGAGACACTTCTTACGAGCAGTACTTC. It codes for CASSLGDTSYEQYF. The rearrangement links TRBV7-6 to TRBJ2-7; D is unresolved. Germline values: CDR1 SGHVS, CDR2 FNYEAQ. The CDR3 is 14 residues long. V lost 1 base, J lost 4 bases, and 11 bases lay in between.